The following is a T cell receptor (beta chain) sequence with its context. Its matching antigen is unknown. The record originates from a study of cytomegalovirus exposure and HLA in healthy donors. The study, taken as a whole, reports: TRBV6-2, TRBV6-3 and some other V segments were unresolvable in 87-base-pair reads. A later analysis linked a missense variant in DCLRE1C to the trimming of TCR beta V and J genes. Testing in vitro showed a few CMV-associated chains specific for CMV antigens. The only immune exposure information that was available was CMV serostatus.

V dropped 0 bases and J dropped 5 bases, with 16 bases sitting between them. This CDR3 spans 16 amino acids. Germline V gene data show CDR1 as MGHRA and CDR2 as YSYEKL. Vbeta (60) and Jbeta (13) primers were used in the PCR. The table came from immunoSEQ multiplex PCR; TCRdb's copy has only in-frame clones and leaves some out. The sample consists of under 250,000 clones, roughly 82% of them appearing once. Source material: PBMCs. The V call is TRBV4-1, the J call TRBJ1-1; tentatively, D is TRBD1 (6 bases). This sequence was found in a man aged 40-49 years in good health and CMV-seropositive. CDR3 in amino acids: CASSQERQGRKTEAFF. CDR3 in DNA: TGCGCCAGCAGCCAAGAAAGGCAGGGGCGGAAAACTGAAGCTTTCTTT.